These 26 T cell receptor beta chains share one sample of origin, sequenced in a study of T-cell memory formation after mild COVID-19. TCRdb re-called the 5' RACE reads through MiXCR, storing one row per CDR3 protein. The sample holds roughly 200,000 distinct CDR3 sequences; over 20% are singletons and the top ten take 23%. The source material was PBMCs or a T cell subset sorted from them (not recorded which). Receptor source: an adult woman who had mild COVID-19 (a few samples of this study predate the infection). Cell type and time point are not known.

This chain links TRBV7-9 with TRBJ1-5; D is undetermined. Germline CDR1 and CDR2: SEHNR and FQNEAQ (reference sequence). Deletions cut 1 base from V and 7 bases from J, with 14 bases between. This CDR3 has 15 amino acids. The CDR3 loop is CASSLDPLSGQPQHF. The CDR3 region has the DNA TGTGCCAGCAGCTTAGATCCCCTGTCAGGCCAGCCCCAGCATTTT.

The chain is built from TRBV7-9 and TRBJ1-1, with 8 bases matching TRBD1. Germline V CDR1 and CDR2: SEHNR, FQNEAQ (reference sequence). This CDR3 has 14 residues. The ends lost 4 bases at V and 1 base at J; junction bases unmatched: 2. The CDR3 DNA reads as TGTGCCAGCAGCTGGGGACAGGCGAACACTGAAGCTTTCTTT. Translating it yields CASSWGQANTEAFF.

The V call is TRBV12-3 or TRBV12-4, the J call TRBJ1-5, with 10 positions matching TRBD1. Losses at the gene ends were 7 bases for V and 9 bases for J; bases not matched to a gene: 9. The length of the CDR3 is 14 residues. The chain's CDR3 is CASTQGQGFPPQHF. CDR3 in DNA: TGTGCCAGCACCCAGGGACAGGGGTTTCCGCCCCAGCATTTT.

This chain connects TRBV7-9 to TRBJ2-7; D call uncertain. Germline-derived CDR1 and CDR2 are SEHNR and FQNEAQ (reference sequence). The CDR3 runs 12 residues. Trimming removed 3 bases at V and 5 bases at J, with 8 bases between. The CDR3 region is CASSFRPHEQYF. CDR3 nucleotide sequence: TGTGCCAGCAGCTTTCGACCCCACGAGCAGTACTTC.

This clonotype occurred once. The V and J genes are TRBV5-1 and TRBJ1-6; tentatively, D is TRBD1 (6 bases). CDR1 is SGHRS and CDR2 is YFSETQ in the germline V gene. Trimming cost V 5 bases and J 9 bases, with 15 bases left between them. The CDR3 sequence is 14 residues long. For the CDR3, the DNA is TGCGCCAGCAGACCCGGGGACAACGGTTCACCCCTCCACTTT. Protein product: CASRPGDNGSPLHF.

The CDR3 bases are TGCGCCAGCAGCTTGGTGGCTGGTGGGGTATCAGATACGCAGTATTTT. This codes for CASSLVAGGVSDTQYF. V is TRBV5-1 and J is TRBJ2-3; D call uncertain. Trimming left V 0 bases short and J 4 bases short, with 15 bases between. This CDR3 comprises 16 residues. CDR1 and CDR2 (germline): SGHRS, YFSETQ.

The rearrangement uses TRBV7-9 and TRBJ2-3, with 11 bases fitting TRBD2. CDR1 is SEHNR and CDR2 is FQNEAQ in the germline V gene (reference sequence). V lost 2 bases to trimming and J lost 4 bases; unmatched junction nucleotides: 11. This CDR3 is built from 18 residues. In nucleotides, the CDR3 is TGTGCCAGCAGCTTATTACTAGCGGGAGACCCACACGCAGATACGCAGTATTTT. Protein: CASSLLLAGDPHADTQYF.

CDR3 in DNA: TGTGCCAGCAGTTTTAGAGTCAGCGCAGATACGCAGTATTTT. Translation: CASSFRVSADTQYF. The chain links TRBV12-3 or TRBV12-4 to TRBJ2-3; D uncertain. The length of the CDR3 is 14 residues. V lost 3 bases and J 4 bases, leaving 11 bases between the germline ends.

This clonotype was seen a handful of times. The chain joins TRBV4-1 to TRBJ1-2; TRBD1 aligns across 8 bases. The CDR3 consists of 13 residues. Trimming removed 1 base from V and 7 bases from J; junction bases left unmatched: 2. The germline CDR1 and CDR2 sequences are MGHRA and YSYEKL. In DNA form, the CDR3 reads TGCGCCAGCAGCCAAGGGACAGGGCTTGGCTACACCTTC. It yields the protein CASSQGTGLGYTF.

The table lists this clonotype with a few counts. As DNA, the CDR3 is TGCGCCAGCAGCCATCTAATGCGGCAAGAGACCCAGTACTTC. Translating gives CASSHLMRQETQYF. The chain couples TRBV4-1 to TRBJ2-5, with unresolved D. This CDR3 has 14 residues. V lost 3 bases to trimming and J lost 2 bases, with 10 bases between them. Germline CDR1 MGHRA, CDR2 YSYEKL.

This clonotype was observed a few times. This chain connects TRBV20-1 to TRBJ1-1; no definite D call. The germline V and J ends were trimmed by 0 bases and 2 bases, with 13 bases remaining between them. This CDR3 has 15 residues. Germline V CDR1 and CDR2: DFQATT, SNEGSKA (reference sequence). The CDR3 loop reads CSAREWVSRNTEAFF. The CDR3 nucleotides are TGCAGTGCTAGAGAGTGGGTGAGCAGAAACACTGAAGCTTTCTTT.

This clonotype has only a few counts. V gene TRBV4-1 combines with J gene TRBJ2-1; a possible D gene is TRBD2 (6 bases). CDR1 and CDR2 from the germline V gene are MGHRA and YSYEKL. The V and J ends lost 0 bases and 9 bases respectively, with 27 bases between them. The CDR3 extends over 19 amino acids. The DNA of the CDR3 is TGCGCCAGCAGCCAAGATAGGCTAGCGAGACGGGGGAACAGGATTGAGCAGTTCTTC. The encoded protein is CASSQDRLARRGNRIEQFF.

This clonotype was counted a few times. The V and J genes are TRBV5-1 and TRBJ2-5; either TRBD1 or TRBD2 may supply D (5 bases each). This CDR3 has 13 amino acids. The V end lost 0 bases, the J end lost 4 bases, and 7 bases lay between the germline ends. Germline CDR1 SGHRS, CDR2 YFSETQ. Here the CDR3 reads CASSLERGETQYF. The CDR3 DNA sequence: TGCGCCAGCAGCTTGGAGAGGGGAGAGACCCAGTACTTC.

Here the CDR3 DNA reads TGTGCCACCAGTGATTTAGGGGGGTTTCAGCCCCAGCATTTT. It yields the protein CATSDLGGFQPQHF. The chain uses TRBV24-1 and TRBJ1-5; weak D call: TRBD1 (6 bases). Germline V gene sequence: CDR1 KGHDR, CDR2 SFDVKD. The CDR3 sequence is 14 residues long. The V gene lost 1 base and the J gene lost 6 bases, with 9 bases spanning the gap.

The chain combines TRBV6-6 with TRBJ2-3; D gene uncertain. CDR3 length equals 16 residues. The ends were cut back, 3 bases at V and 0 bases at J, with 13 bases in the middle. CDR1 and CDR2 from the germline V gene are MNHNY and SVGAGI (reference sequence). CDR3 in DNA: TGTGCCAGCAGTTATAAATGGGGTACTAGCACAGATACGCAGTATTTT. As protein: CASSYKWGTSTDTQYF.

The J gene is TRBJ2-7, the V gene TRBV3-1; possibly TRBD2 for D (6 bases). The CDR3 runs 15 residues. The V end lost 5 bases, the J end lost 0 bases, and 14 bases lay between the germline ends. CDR1 LGHDT and CDR2 YNNKEL come from the germline V gene (reference sequence). The CDR3 bases are TGTGCCAGCAGCTACGGCGGGATCAGCTCCTACGAGCAGTACTTC. Translating it yields CASSYGGISSYEQYF.

The rearrangement joins TRBV27 to TRBJ2-2, with TRBD1 matching 11 bases. V was pared by 3 bases and J by 4 bases, with 1 base of the junction left unmatched. Germline values: CDR1 MNHEY, CDR2 SMNVEV (reference sequence). The CDR3 covers 15 residues. CDR3 in DNA: TGTGCCAGCAGTTTCGGGACAGGGGGCACCGGGGAGCTGTTTTTT. Its translation is CASSFGTGGTGELFF.

This clonotype was counted only a few times. CDR3 protein: CASSPVSSGANVLTF. CDR3 sequence (DNA): TGTGCCAGCAGCCCCGTCTCCTCTGGGGCCAACGTCCTGACTTTC. The chain combines TRBV5-6 with TRBJ2-6; D gene uncertain. The V and J ends lost 4 bases and 0 bases respectively, with 8 bases between them. Germline CDR1 is SGHDT and CDR2 is YYEEEE. This CDR3 spans 15 amino acids. Combining the CDR3 with reference TRBV5-6 and TRBJ2-6 gives the whole variable domain DAGVTQSPTHLIKTRGQQVTLRCSPKSGHDTVSWYQQALGQGPQFIFQYYEEEERQRGNFPDRFSGHQFPNYSSELNVNALLLGDSALYLCASSPVSSGANVLTFGAGSRLTVL.

This clonotype was counted ten times or more. The chain is built from TRBV29-1 and TRBJ2-7; TRBD2 aligns across 9 bases. Germline CDR1 reads SQVTM; CDR2 reads ANQGSEA. CDR3 length equals 13 residues. V was pared by 6 bases and J by 2 bases, with 5 bases of the junction left unmatched. The CDR3 DNA is TGCAGCGTCCGGACTAGCGCCGCCTACGAGCAGTACTTC. As protein: CSVRTSAAYEQYF.

This clonotype was picked up a small number of times. The chain couples TRBV5-6 to TRBJ2-3; possibly TRBD2 for D (6 bases). The CDR3 sequence is 13 residues long. Germline lookup yields CDR1 SGHDT and CDR2 YYEEEE. V gave up 3 bases and J gave up 1 base, with 6 bases separating them. In DNA, the CDR3 is TGTGCCAGCAGCTGGGGGGGCACAGATACGCAGTATTTT. This gives the protein CASSWGGTDTQYF.

Concerning this clonotype itself: This may come from a read error, since a much larger clone is one base off. The chain carries TRBV7-9 and TRBJ2-7; 7 positions match TRBD1. CDR1 is SEHNR, CDR2 FQNEAQ, per germline (reference sequence). The CDR3 extends over 13 amino acids. Trimming removed 6 bases from V and 2 bases from J; junction bases left unmatched: 4. In nucleotides, the CDR3 is TGTGCCAGCAGATCGGGACAGACCTACGAGCAGTACTTC. As protein: CASRSGQTYEQYF.

This clonotype was counted between two and nine times. The J gene is TRBJ1-1, the V gene TRBV6-5; D remains unclear. There are 13 residues in the CDR3. V lost 2 bases to trimming and J lost 4 bases, with 8 bases between them. The germline V gene has CDR1 MNHEY and CDR2 SVGAGI. CDR3 protein: CASSYGRFTEAFF. The CDR3 bases are TGTGCCAGCAGTTACGGGCGATTCACTGAAGCTTTCTTT.

The chain carries TRBV29-1 and TRBJ2-1; 7 bases fit TRBD2. The CDR3 is made up of 14 amino acids. V was clipped by 6 bases and J by 1 base; unmatched bases: 6. Germline loops: CDR1 SQVTM, CDR2 ANQGSEA. The CDR3 protein is CSVRPGGSYNEQFF. The CDR3 DNA sequence: TGCAGCGTGAGACCCGGGGGGTCCTACAATGAGCAGTTCTTC.

This clonotype was counted only a few times. This chain links TRBV9 with TRBJ2-3; no clear D. CDR1 and CDR2 from the germline V gene are SGDLS and YYNGEE. This CDR3 contains 16 residues. V dropped 2 bases and J dropped 2 bases, with 15 bases sitting between them. CDR3 loop: CASSVERESLTDTQYF. For the CDR3, the DNA is TGTGCCAGCAGCGTCGAGAGAGAGAGCCTCACAGATACGCAGTATTTT.

J is TRBJ1-5 and V is TRBV19; 11 nucleotides match TRBD1. Germline V gene data show CDR1 as LNHDA and CDR2 as SQIVND (reference sequence). The junction had 9 bases not matched to a gene; V was cut back by 7 bases and J by 1 base. This CDR3 region has 17 residues. As DNA, the CDR3 is TGTGCCAGTACCGAGGACAGGGGGCTTTCAAGCAATCAGCCCCAGCATTTT. It specifies CASTEDRGLSSNQPQHF.

This clonotype was detected only a few times. The DNA for the CDR3 is TGTGCCAGCAGCTCTTTCCAGGGGCCGGCGGGTGAAAAACTGTTTTTT. Translating gives CASSSFQGPAGEKLFF. This chain links TRBV7-9 with TRBJ1-4; D perhaps matches TRBD1 (6 bases). CDR1 SEHNR and CDR2 FQNEAQ come from the germline V gene (reference sequence). Deletions cut 4 bases from V and 7 bases from J, with 19 bases between. CDR3 length: 16 residues. The variable domain in full, with the rest retrieved from reference TRBV7-9 and TRBJ1-4, is DTGVSQNPRHKITKRGQNVTFRCDPISEHNRLYWYRQTLGQGPEFLTYFQNEAQLEKSRLLSDRFSAERPKGSFSTLEIQRTEQGDSAMYLCASSSFQGPAGEKLFFGSGTQLSVL.